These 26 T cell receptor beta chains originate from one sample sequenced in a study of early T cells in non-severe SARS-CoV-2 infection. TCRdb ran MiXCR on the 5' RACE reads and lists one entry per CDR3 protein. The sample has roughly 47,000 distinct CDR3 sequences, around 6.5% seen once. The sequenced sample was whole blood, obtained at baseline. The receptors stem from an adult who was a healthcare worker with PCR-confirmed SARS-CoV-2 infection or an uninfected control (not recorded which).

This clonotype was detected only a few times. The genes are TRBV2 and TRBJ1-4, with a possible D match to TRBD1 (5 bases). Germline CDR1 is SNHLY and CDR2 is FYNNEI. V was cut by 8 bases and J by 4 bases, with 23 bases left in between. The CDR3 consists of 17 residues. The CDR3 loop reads CASRPGTTAQLNEKLFF. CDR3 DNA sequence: TGTGCCAGCCGCCCGGGGACGACGGCCCAACTTAATGAAAAACTGTTTTTT.

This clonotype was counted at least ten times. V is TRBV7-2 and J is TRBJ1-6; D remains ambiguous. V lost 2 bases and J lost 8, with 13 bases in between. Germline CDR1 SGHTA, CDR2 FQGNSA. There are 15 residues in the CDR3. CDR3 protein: CASSLKVTTDSPLHF. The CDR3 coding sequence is TGTGCCAGCAGCTTAAAGGTGACGACCGATTCACCCCTCCACTTT.

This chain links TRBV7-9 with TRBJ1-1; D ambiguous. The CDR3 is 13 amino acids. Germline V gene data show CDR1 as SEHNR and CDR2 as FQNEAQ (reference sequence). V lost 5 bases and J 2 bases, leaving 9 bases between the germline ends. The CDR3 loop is CASSRGLNTEAFF. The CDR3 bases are TGTGCCAGCAGCCGAGGCCTTAACACTGAAGCTTTCTTT.

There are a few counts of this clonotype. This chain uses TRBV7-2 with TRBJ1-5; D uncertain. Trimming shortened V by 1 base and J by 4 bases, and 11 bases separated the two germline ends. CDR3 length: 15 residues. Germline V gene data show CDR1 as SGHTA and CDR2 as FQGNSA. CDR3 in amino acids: CASSLGITFNQPQHF. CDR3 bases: TGTGCCAGCAGCTTAGGGATTACCTTTAATCAGCCCCAGCATTTT.

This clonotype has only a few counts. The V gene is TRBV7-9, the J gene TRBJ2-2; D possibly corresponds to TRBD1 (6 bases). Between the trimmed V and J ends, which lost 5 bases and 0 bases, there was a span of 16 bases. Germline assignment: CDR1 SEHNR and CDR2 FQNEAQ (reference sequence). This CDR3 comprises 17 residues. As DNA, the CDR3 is TGTGCCAGCAGCCTCACTGGACAGCTAGCGAACACCGGGGAGCTGTTTTTT. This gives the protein CASSLTGQLANTGELFF.

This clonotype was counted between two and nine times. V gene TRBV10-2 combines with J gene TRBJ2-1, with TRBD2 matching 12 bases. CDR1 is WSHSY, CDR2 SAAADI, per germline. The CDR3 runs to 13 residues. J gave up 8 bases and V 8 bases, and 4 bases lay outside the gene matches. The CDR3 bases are TGCGCCAGCCGGACTAGCGGGAAAGATGAGCAGTTCTTC. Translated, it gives CASRTSGKDEQFF.

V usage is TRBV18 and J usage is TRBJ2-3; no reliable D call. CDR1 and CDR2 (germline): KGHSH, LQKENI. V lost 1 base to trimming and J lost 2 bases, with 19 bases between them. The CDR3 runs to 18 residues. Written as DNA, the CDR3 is TGTGCCAGCTCACCACTCCCTCCGCGACAACCTAACACAGATACGCAGTATTTT. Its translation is CASSPLPPRQPNTDTQYF.

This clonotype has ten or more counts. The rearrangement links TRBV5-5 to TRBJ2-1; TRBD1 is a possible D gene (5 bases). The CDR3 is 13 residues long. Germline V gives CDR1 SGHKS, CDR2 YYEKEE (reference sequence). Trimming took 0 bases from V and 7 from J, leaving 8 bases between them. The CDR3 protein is CASSLVTENEQFF. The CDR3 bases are TGTGCCAGCAGCTTGGTGACAGAGAATGAGCAGTTCTTC.

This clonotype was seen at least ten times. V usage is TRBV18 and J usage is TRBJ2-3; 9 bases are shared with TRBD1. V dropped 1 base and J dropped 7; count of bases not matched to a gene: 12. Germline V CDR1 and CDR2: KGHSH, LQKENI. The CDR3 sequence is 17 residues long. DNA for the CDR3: TGTGCCAGCTCACCACGGTCCTCGGGACAGGGAAGATATACGCAGTATTTT. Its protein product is CASSPRSSGQGRYTQYF.

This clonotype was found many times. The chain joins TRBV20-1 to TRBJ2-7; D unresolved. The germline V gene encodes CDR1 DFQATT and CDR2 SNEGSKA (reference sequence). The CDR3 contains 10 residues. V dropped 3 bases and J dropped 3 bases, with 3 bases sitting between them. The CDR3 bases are TGCAGTGCTAGTGACTACGAGCAGTACTTC. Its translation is CSASDYEQYF.

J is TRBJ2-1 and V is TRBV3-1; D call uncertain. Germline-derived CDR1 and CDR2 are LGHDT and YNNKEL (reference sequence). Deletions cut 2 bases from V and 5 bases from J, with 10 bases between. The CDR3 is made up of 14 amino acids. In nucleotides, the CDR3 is TGTGCCAGCAGCCAAATTCGGTCTAACAATGAGCAGTTCTTC. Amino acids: CASSQIRSNNEQFF.

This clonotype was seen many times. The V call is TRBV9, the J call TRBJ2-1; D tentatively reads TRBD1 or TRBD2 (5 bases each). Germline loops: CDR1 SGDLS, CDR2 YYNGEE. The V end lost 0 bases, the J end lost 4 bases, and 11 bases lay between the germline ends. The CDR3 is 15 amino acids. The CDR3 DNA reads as TGTGCCAGCAGCGTAGGAAGGTGGGGGTACAATGAGCAGTTCTTC. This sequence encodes CASSVGRWGYNEQFF.

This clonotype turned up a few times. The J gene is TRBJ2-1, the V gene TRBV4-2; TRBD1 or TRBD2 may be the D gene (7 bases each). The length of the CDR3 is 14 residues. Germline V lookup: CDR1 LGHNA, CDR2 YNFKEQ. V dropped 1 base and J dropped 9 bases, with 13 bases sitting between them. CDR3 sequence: CASSQAGGDGEQFF. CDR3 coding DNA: TGTGCCAGCAGCCAAGCAGGGGGGGACGGTGAGCAGTTCTTC.

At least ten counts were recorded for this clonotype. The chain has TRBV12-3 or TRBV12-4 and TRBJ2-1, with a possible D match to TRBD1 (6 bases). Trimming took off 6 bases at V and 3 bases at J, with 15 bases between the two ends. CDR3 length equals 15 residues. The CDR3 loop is CASSNYDRNYNEQFF. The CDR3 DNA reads TGTGCCAGCAGCAACTACGACAGGAACTACAATGAGCAGTTCTTC.

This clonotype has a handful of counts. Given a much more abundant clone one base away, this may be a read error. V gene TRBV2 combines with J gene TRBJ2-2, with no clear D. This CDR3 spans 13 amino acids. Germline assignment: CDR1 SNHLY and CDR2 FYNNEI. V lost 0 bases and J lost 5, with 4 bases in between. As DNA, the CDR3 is TGTGCCAGCAGTGAAGCAGAGACCGGGGAGCTGTTTTTT. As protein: CASSEAETGELFF.

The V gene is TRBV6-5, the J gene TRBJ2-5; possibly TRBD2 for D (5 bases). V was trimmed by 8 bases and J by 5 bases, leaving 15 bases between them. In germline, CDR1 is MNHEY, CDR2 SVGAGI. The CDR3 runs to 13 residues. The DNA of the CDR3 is TGTGCCAGCGCCTGGAGGACTCCCGAGACCCAGTACTTC. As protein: CASAWRTPETQYF.

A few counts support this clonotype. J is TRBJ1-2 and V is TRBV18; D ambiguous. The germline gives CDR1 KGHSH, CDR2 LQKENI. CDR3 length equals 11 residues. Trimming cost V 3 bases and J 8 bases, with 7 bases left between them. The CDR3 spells CASSPGPGYTF. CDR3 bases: TGTGCCAGCTCACCGGGCCCCGGCTACACCTTC.

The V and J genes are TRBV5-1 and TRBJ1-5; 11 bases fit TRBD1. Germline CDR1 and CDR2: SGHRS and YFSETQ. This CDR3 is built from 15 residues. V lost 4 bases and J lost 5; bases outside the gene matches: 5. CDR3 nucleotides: TGCGCCAGCAGCCCTTGGACAGGGGGCGATCAGCCCCAGCATTTT. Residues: CASSPWTGGDQPQHF.

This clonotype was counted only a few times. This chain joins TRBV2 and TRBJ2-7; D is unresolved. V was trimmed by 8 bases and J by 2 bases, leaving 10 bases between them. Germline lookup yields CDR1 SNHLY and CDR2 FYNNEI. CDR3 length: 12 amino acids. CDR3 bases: TGTGCCAGCGTCGGAGAAACCTACGAGCAGTACTTC. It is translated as CASVGETYEQYF.

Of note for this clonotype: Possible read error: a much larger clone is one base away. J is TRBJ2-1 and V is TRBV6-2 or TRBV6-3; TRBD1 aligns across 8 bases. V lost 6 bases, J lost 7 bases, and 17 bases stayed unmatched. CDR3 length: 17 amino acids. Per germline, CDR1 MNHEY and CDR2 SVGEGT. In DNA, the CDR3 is TGTGCCAGCAGCAGGTCATACTTCGGGACAGGCGGTAATGAGCAGTTCTTC. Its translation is CASSRSYFGTGGNEQFF.

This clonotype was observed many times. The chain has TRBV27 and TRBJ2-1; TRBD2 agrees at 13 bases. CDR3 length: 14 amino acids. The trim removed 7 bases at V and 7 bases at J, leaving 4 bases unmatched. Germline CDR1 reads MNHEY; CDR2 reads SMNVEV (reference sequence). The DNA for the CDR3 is TGTGCCAGCACCCCGGGACTAGCGGGAAATGAGCAGTTCTTC. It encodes CASTPGLAGNEQFF.

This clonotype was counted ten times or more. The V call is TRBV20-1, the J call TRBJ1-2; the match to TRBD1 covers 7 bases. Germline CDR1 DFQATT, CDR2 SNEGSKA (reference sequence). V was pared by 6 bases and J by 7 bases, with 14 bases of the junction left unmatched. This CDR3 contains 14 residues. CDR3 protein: CSAVKQGILRGYTF. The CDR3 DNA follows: TGCAGTGCCGTCAAACAGGGGATCCTTCGTGGCTACACCTTC.

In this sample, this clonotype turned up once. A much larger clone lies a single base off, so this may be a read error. As DNA, the CDR3 is TGTGTCAGCAGCTTAACAACCTATGGCTACACCTTC. Protein sequence: CVSSLTTYGYTF. V and J are TRBV7-2 and TRBJ1-2; D not resolved. From germline, CDR1 is SGHTA and CDR2 FQGNSA. The CDR3 extends over 12 amino acids.

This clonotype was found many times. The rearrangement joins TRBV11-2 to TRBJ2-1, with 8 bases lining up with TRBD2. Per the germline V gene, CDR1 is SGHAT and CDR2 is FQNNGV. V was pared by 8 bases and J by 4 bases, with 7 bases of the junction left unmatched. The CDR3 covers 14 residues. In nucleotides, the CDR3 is TGTGCCAGCGGTCGGGGGGGAGATTACAATGAGCAGTTCTTC. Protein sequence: CASGRGGDYNEQFF.

CDR3 loop: CASSATGNTEAFF. As DNA, the CDR3 is TGTGCCAGCAGCGCAACGGGAAATACTGAAGCTTTCTTT. The chain carries TRBV9 and TRBJ1-1; D is undetermined. V was trimmed by 3 bases and J by 5 bases, leaving 11 bases between them. This CDR3 has 13 amino acids. The germline V gene has CDR1 SGDLS and CDR2 YYNGEE.

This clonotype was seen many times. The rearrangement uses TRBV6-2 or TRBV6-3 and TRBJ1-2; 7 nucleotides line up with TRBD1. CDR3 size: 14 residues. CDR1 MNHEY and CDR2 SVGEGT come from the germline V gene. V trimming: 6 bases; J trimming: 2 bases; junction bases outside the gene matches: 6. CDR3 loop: CASRKGQDNYGYTF. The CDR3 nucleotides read TGTGCCAGCAGGAAAGGACAGGACAACTATGGCTACACCTTC.